This T cell receptor beta chain derives from a study of T cell repertoires in cytomegalovirus infection. Study-wide context: It was recently identified HLA-C-restricted and well-studied HLA-B-restricted CMV epitopes that the study used. Findings and caveats of the study: Dominating the ex vivo response were HLA-C-restricted CMV-specific TCR beta clonotypes.

TCRdb redid the calling of the reads with MiXCR, one entry per CDR3 protein. The sample lists about 890,000 distinct CDR3 sequences; approximately 31% were seen once. This clonotype was detected many times. Antigen: not known. The V and J ends lost 7 bases and 2 bases respectively, with 12 bases between them. The CDR3 length is 14 residues. CDR1 and CDR2 (germline): MNHNY, SVGAGI (reference sequence). Sequencing used cultured CD8+ T cells from PBMCs, obtained from culture after CMV antigen stimulation. The origin of this receptor is a human donor in good health (CMV status not recorded). Some clones in this sample may be carry-over from other donors' samples. The V call is TRBV6-6, the J call TRBJ2-1; the D is unclear. The CDR3 reads CASKSVIAYNEQFF. The CDR3 bases are TGTGCCAGCAAAAGCGTAATTGCCTACAATGAGCAGTTCTTC.